The rows below give T cell receptor beta chains drawn from one sample of a study of regulatory T cells in long-lasting Graves disease. From the multiplex PCR reads, TCRdb called clonotypes with MiXCR, one entry per CDR3 protein. The profile shows approximately 470,000 distinct CDR3 sequences, roughly 16% of them singletons. This same sample was also taken into another study, of T cells in Graves' hyperthyroidism and ophthalmopathy.

Sample: peripheral blood mononuclear cells (PBMCs), taken at new diagnosis, from a patient treated with antithyroid drugs. The receptors were sampled from a man aged 40-49 years with Graves disease. The CDR3 runs from the conserved cysteine through the conserved F or W. Each record gives: D gene, V gene, clone size, J gene, CDR3 protein, CDR3 DNA. The D gene is left open where the match is weak. Some rows have no size entry. The others give once, few or many, or a class for an expanded clone.

.	TRBV2	many	TRBJ1-1	CASSEARLLEAFF	TGTGCCAGCAGTGAAGCGCGGCTCCTTGAAGCTTTCTTT
TRBD1	TRBV28	many	TRBJ2-6	CASSSGGSPGANVLTF	TGTGCCAGCAGTTCAGGGGGCTCGCCTGGGGCCAACGTCCTGACTTTC
.	TRBV24-1	many	TRBJ2-2	CATSDFSASDRELFF	TGTGCCACCAGTGATTTCTCGGCCAGCGATAGGGAGCTGTTTTTT
.	TRBV20-1	many	TRBJ2-3	CSATGTLSTDTQYF	TGCAGTGCTACCGGGACCCTCAGCACAGATACGCAGTATTTT
.	TRBV11-3	many	TRBJ1-1	CASSLDSRTEAFF	TGTGCCAGCAGCTTAGATTCAAGGACTGAAGCTTTCTTT
.	TRBV25-1	few	TRBJ2-1	CANLGHPSYNEQFF	TGTGCCAACCTGGGACATCCCTCGTACAATGAGCAGTTCTTC
.	TRBV12-3/TRBV12-4	many	TRBJ2-7	CASTSSEHLYEQYF	TGTGCCAGCACTTCTAGCGAACACTTATACGAGCAGTACTTC
.	TRBV11-3	many	TRBJ2-2	CASSSITERTGELFF	TGTGCCAGCAGCTCCATCACGGAACGGACGGGGGAGCTGTTTTTT
TRBD2	TRBV12-3/TRBV12-4	.	TRBJ2-2	CASSTYLAGGGTGELFF	TGTGCCAGCAGTACGTACCTAGCGGGAGGGGGCACCGGGGAGCTGTTTTTT
.	TRBV12-3/TRBV12-4	many	TRBJ2-5	CASSLGRGPETQYF	TGTGCCAGCAGTCTTGGAAGGGGCCCGGAGACCCAGTACTTC
.	TRBV5-4	few	TRBJ2-3	CASSLVGRESGNTQYF	TGTGCCAGCAGCTTGGTGGGCAGGGAAAGTGGCAATACGCAGTATTTT
TRBD1	TRBV6-2/TRBV6-3	few	TRBJ1-5	CASSKGQGNQPQHF	TGTGCCAGCAGTAAGGGACAGGGGAATCAGCCCCAGCATTTT
.	TRBV6-2/TRBV6-3	.	TRBJ1-4	CASSELEENEKLFF	TGTGCCAGCAGTGAATTAGAAGAAAATGAAAAACTGTTTTTT
TRBD2	TRBV28	many	TRBJ2-1	CASSTSGFSNEQFF	TGTGCCAGCAGTACTAGCGGGTTTTCCAATGAGCAGTTCTTC
TRBD2	TRBV11-2	many	TRBJ2-5	CASSQGSGRGQETQYF	TGTGCCAGCAGCCAAGGGAGCGGGAGGGGACAAGAGACCCAGTACTTC
.	TRBV12-3/TRBV12-4	many	TRBJ2-1	CASSLAGVPFKEQFF	TGTGCCAGCAGTTTAGCGGGAGTCCCATTTAAAGAGCAGTTCTTC
.	TRBV6-4	.	TRBJ1-1	CARTPTKSTEAFF	TGTGCCAGGACCCCGACAAAGAGCACTGAAGCTTTCTTT
TRBD1	TRBV6-1	few	TRBJ2-7	CASSRGTGVVPPPLYEQYF	TGTGCCAGCAGCCGCGGGACAGGGGTTGTCCCTCCCCCTCTTTACGAGCAGTACTTC
.	TRBV7-8	many	TRBJ1-2	CASSLAQGSPYGYTF	TGTGCCAGCAGCTTAGCGCAGGGTAGCCCCTATGGCTACACCTTC
TRBD2	TRBV5-1	many	TRBJ2-7	CASSPGTSGRAVYEQYF	TGCGCCAGCAGCCCCGGGACTAGCGGGAGGGCTGTATACGAGCAGTACTTC
.	TRBV6-1	few	TRBJ2-2	CASSLSSRLGTGELFF	TGTGCCAGCAGCCTATCTTCGAGGCTTGGCACCGGGGAGCTGTTTTTT
TRBD1	TRBV2	.	TRBJ1-1	CASSETGGGTEAFF	TGTGCCAGCAGTGAGACAGGGGGCGGCACTGAAGCTTTCTTT
TRBD1	TRBV5-1	many	TRBJ1-1	CASSAERTGGMNTEAFF	TGCGCCAGCAGCGCGGAACGGACAGGGGGCATGAACACTGAAGCTTTCTTT